This T cell receptor beta chain is from a study of T cell clonality in common variable immunodeficiency (dated by TCRdb to about 2015). The investigation overall reported the following: CVID subjects shared fewer TCRbeta clones with each other than healthy controls did (p < 0.0001). Although equal DNA input was used, an average of about 83,000 unique sequences per sample was obtained for controls, compared with some 30,000 for CVID samples. According to the authors, finding the cause of the higher clonality in CVID would require sequencing the repertoires of T cell subpopulations. Reportedly, TCRbeta sequences from CVID had fewer deletions and N-nucleotide insertions, and highly modified clones with 13 or more V deletions were absent from CVID. Increased TCRbeta clonality was found in CVID subjects compared with healthy controls (t-test p = 0.018), with the increase being most characteristic of about a third of subjects. Correlations between repertoire features and clinical complications were limited by patient heterogeneity within the CVID cohort.

For sequencing input, CVID and control samples contributed equivalent amounts of genomic DNA. For every sample, a 60 bp segment covering the rearranged TCRbeta CDR3 region was amplified and then sequenced. The immunoSEQ assay, a bias-corrected multiplex PCR combined with high-throughput sequencing, was used for TCRbeta amplification. Per the source publication's procedure: Each unique nucleotide sequence was treated as a clone and annotated with V, D and J genes, copy number and frequency. Sequences were labeled productive if in frame, and non-productive if out of frame or containing stop codons. As previously described, clonality was calculated on the basis of Shannon's entropy. The predicted amino acid sequences of productive clones were used to derive mean CDR3 Kyte-Doolittle hydropathy. Hierarchical clustering of scaled V gene usage was performed with the R hclust function using Manhattan distance and complete linkage. Clone sharing by CDR3 amino acid sequence was assessed by resampling 12 repertoires per group over 100 rounds. The repertoires were screened for approximately 72 published EBV-specific TCRbeta sequences and some 250 published CMV-specific TCRbeta sequences. A couple of CVID samples yielding fewer than 10,000 sequences were excluded from analysis, leaving approximately 46 CVID repertoires. Entries here come from immuneACCESS through TCRdb and include only in-frame sequences with V and J called. Some clones fail to appear in such tables; in the studies checked, an unresolved V gene covers under half of the shortfall, and the cause of the remainder is unknown. The V and J calls and the clone size are those of that table, but D and trimming were determined from the DNA. The data for this sample show about 35,000 clones, each detected more than once. The leading ten clones occupy roughly 2.9% of the sample.

The CDR3 runs 15 residues from the cysteine to the phenylalanine. Part of the CDR3 DNA is given, 36 bases translated from base 1. Taken from the germline V gene (reference sequence), the CDR1 and CDR2 loops are PRHDT and FYEKMQ. V loses 6 bases at its end and J loses 9 bases; junction bases beyond the gene matches: 8. In this sample, this clone turned up many times. Its antigen target is currently unknown. The read gets to within 3 residues of the CDR3 end, and the germline J gene fills in the rest. Most CVID patients and most healthy controls were of Caucasian heritage. Heparinized peripheral whole blood samples of roughly 5 to 8.5 ml were obtained from each donor. Genomic DNA from adults with common variable immune deficiency (CVID) and from healthy adult controls was the source for sequencing TCRbeta CDR3 repertoires. The control group was made up of roughly 22 healthy adult volunteers (10 male and roughly twelve female) whose ages ranged from roughly 23 to 66 years, with a mean age of approximately 34. Diluted blood was density-centrifuged over Hypaque 1077 or Ficoll-Paque to isolate peripheral blood mononuclear cells. Unsorted mononuclear cells served as the source of genomic DNA, which was extracted either by Qiagen column purification or by a centrifugation-based method.

The rearranged segments are TRBV13 and TRBJ2-1; 13 junctional bases match TRBD2. Sequencing was performed on peripheral blood mononuclear cells. This clonotype was obtained from a person between 18 and 75 years old in good health. The covered CDR3 bases are TGTGCCAGCAGGCGGACTAGCGGGAGTAGAGGTGAG. Its coded protein is CASRRTSGSRGE. The full CDR3 sequence reads CASRRTSGSRGEQFF.